This entry lists 16 T cell receptor delta chains sequenced from one sample in a study of γδ T cells in repeated Plasmodium falciparum infection. TCRdb re-processed the multiplex PCR reads via CATT. The sample contains 90,000 or so delta-chain clones, less than 1% of which appear only once. Flow sorting of PBMC yielded separate Vgamma9/Vdelta2+ and Vdelta2-negative gammadelta T cell populations for bulk repertoire analysis. Sequencing was performed on gamma-delta T cells from blood. The source of these receptors is a pool of human donors (malaria-infected and uninfected, not separated).

This clone was picked up a small number of times. A far larger clone is only one base removed, so a read error is likely. Other DNA sequences in the sample encode the same CDR3. V and J are TRDV2 and TRDJ1, with 8 bases identical to TRDD3. This CDR3 spans 16 amino acids. Germline V gene sequence: CDR1 GEAIGNYY, CDR2 EKD. The CDR3 nucleotides read TGTGCCTGTGACGCCCTACTGGGGGCTTACACCGATAAACTTATCTTT. It translates to CACDALLGAYTDKLIF.

As to this clone: TCRdb assigns this DNA the protein of a much larger clone, which departs from its translation at residue 12; this likely reflects a read error, and the protein shown comes from translating the DNA. This chain joins TRDV1 and TRDJ1; TRDD3 matches 7 bases. TCRdb is silent on the J gene; assignment here came from matching the DNA to germline. The V and J ends lost 0 bases and 5 bases, in that order; junction bases with no gene match: 9. Germline values: CDR1 TSWWSYY, CDR2 QGS. The CDR3 covers 16 residues. The CDR3 spells CALGELGCPGDDKLIF. In DNA form, the CDR3 reads TGTGCTCTTGGGGAACTAGGGTGCCCGGGGGATGATAAACTCATCTTT.

As to this clone: This sequence is one base from a far larger clone and is likely a read error. Within the sample, other DNA sequences also encode this same CDR3. No J gene was named, though the V gene is TRDV1; no check of the table's D call, TRDD3, against the DNA was made. This CDR3 contains 20 residues. The germline V gene encodes CDR1 TSWWSYY and CDR2 QGS. In DNA, the CDR3 is TGTGCTCTTGGGGAACTTGAGGCCGTTGCAGGGGGTCTATACACCGATAAACTTATCTTT. This gives the protein CALGELEAVAGGLYTDKLIF.

This clone came up a few times. The protein that TCRdb holds for this DNA derives from a much larger clone and differs from the translated DNA at residue 8, which likely indicates a read error; the protein shown here is translated from the DNA. The genes are TRDV1 and TRDJ1; TRDD3 matches at 10 bases. CDR1 is TSWWSYY, CDR2 QGS, per germline. The CDR3 is made up of 18 amino acids. Trimming removed 4 bases from V and 1 base from J; junction bases left unmatched: 12. The CDR3 DNA sequence: TGTGCTCTTGGGGTCCCCCTCAGGGGGATACGGTTCACCGATAAACTCATCTTT. It yields the protein CALGVPLRGIRFTDKLIF.

This clone was recorded many times. A single base is all that separates this from a far larger clone, so a read error is likely. The same CDR3 arises from other DNA sequences in this sample as well. The chain recombines TRDV2 with TRDJ1, with 12 bases fitting TRDD3. V was pared by 1 base and J by 4 bases, with 12 bases of the junction left unmatched. The CDR3 extends over 18 amino acids. Germline V CDR1 and CDR2: GEAIGNYY, EKD. The CDR3 sequence: CACDTSPVWGIRSDKLIF. The CDR3 DNA is TGTGCCTGTGACACTTCCCCGGTCTGGGGGATACGCAGCGATAAACTCATCTTT.

This clone was observed a handful of times. Given a much more abundant clone one base away, this may be a read error. Other DNA sequences in this sample translate to the same CDR3. This chain connects TRDV1 to TRDJ1; TRDD3 is a possible D gene (5 bases). Germline V CDR1 and CDR2: TSWWSYY, QGS. The CDR3 runs to 18 residues. CDR3 residues: CALGEYVASAPYTDKLIF. CDR3 nucleotides: TGCGCTCTTGGGGAATACGTAGCTTCGGCCCCGTACACCGATAAACTCATCTTT.

Concerning this clone itself: The protein TCRdb lists belongs to a much larger clone and differs from this DNA's translation at residue 3, which points to a read error; the protein shown is made from the DNA. The rearrangement links TRDV2 to TRDJ2; 11 bases are a match to TRDD3. The J gene was not available in TCRdb and was assigned here by matching the DNA to germline segments. Germline V gives CDR1 GEAIGNYY, CDR2 EKD. The CDR3 contains 18 residues. The CDR3 sequence: CARDTVGDTGALTAQLFF. CDR3 DNA: TGTGCCCGTGACACAGTGGGGGATACGGGGGCTTTGACAGCACAACTCTTCTTT.

This clone has a handful of counts. Since a far larger clone is one base different, this is likely a read error. The same CDR3 arises from other DNA sequences in this sample as well. This chain joins TRDV1 and TRDJ1; D perhaps matches TRDD3 (7 bases). TCRdb gives no J gene; it was assigned here by matching the DNA to germline. The CDR3 runs 24 residues. V was trimmed by 5 bases and J by 0 bases, leaving 40 bases between them. The germline V gene has CDR1 TSWWSYY and CDR2 QGS. CDR3 DNA sequence: TGTGCTCTTGGGAAGCCCCTCACCCTGCCTTCCCGCGTTGGATACGCCGGGTACACCGATAAACTCATCTTT. Protein: CALGKPLTLPSRVGYAGYTDKLIF.

Notes on this clone: TCRdb records a much larger clone's protein for this DNA, with a difference at residue 13 that likely arises from a read error; the protein given is the translation of the DNA. The chain is built from TRDV2 and TRDJ1, with D possibly being TRDD3 (5 bases). TCRdb is silent on the J gene; assignment here came from matching the DNA to germline. CDR3 length: 16 residues. Germline V gene sequence: CDR1 GEAIGNYY, CDR2 EKD. The CDR3 sequence: CACDTLVGAYTDELIF. CDR3 sequence (DNA): TGTGCCTGTGACACCTTGGTTGGGGCGTACACCGATGAACTCATCTTT.

Many counts were recorded for this clone. A far larger clone is just one base off, so this is likely a read error. The same CDR3 arises from other DNA sequences in this sample as well. The V gene is given as TRDV1, and no J gene call is available; TRDD3 is the table's D call and was not checked against the DNA. The CDR3 contains 19 residues. Germline V gives CDR1 TSWWSYY, CDR2 QGS. CDR3 residues: CALGDPWSGTGGYGVKLIF. In DNA, the CDR3 is TGTGCTCTTGGGGATCCGTGGTCGGGTACTGGGGGATACGGCGTAAAACTTATCTTT.

This clone has ten or more counts. The chain is built from TRDV1 and TRDJ1, with D possibly matching TRDD3 (5 bases). The CDR3 has 14 amino acids. In germline, CDR1 is TSWWSYY, CDR2 QGS. With 6 bases removed from V and 3 bases from J, the gap between germline ends came to 14 bases. CDR3 bases: TGTGCTCTTGGAAGATCGGGTGGGGCCGATAAACTCATCTTT. This codes for CALGRSGGADKLIF.

This clone was seen only a few times. The amino acid sequence in TCRdb belongs to a much larger clone and departs from this DNA's translation at residue 17, likely a sequencing read error; the sequence shown is translated from the DNA. The rearrangement uses TRDV1 and TRDJ1; possible D gene TRDD2, 7 bases. The length of the CDR3 is 20 residues. Germline-derived CDR1 and CDR2 are TSWWSYY and QGS. This chain's CDR3 is CALGEKTKAFLGSYTDRLIF. CDR3 nucleotides: TGTGCTCTTGGGGAAAAGACGAAGGCCTTCCTGGGGAGTTACACCGATAGACTCATCTTT.

The sample holds many counts of this clone. This DNA's translation and the protein TCRdb lists, from a much larger clone, do not match at residue 3, likely due to a read error; the protein shown is translated from the DNA. The V gene is TRDV3, the J gene TRDJ1, with D unresolved. The CDR3 is made up of 16 amino acids. Germline lookup yields CDR1 TVYSNPD and CDR2 GDNSRS (reference sequence). V shed 4 bases and J shed 0 bases, with 21 bases lying between them. CDR3 bases: TGTGCCTCCATCCGACCCTGTCGGGGTTACACCGATAAACTCATCTTT. It specifies CASIRPCRGYTDKLIF.

This clone was seen more than once but under ten times. This likely reflects a read error, since a far larger clone is one base away. Within the sample, other DNA sequences also encode this same CDR3. This sequence joins TRDV1 and TRDJ1; D is unresolved. In the absence of a J gene in TCRdb, the DNA was matched to germline to assign it here. This CDR3 spans 16 amino acids. The germline V gene has CDR1 TSWWSYY and CDR2 QGS. The CDR3: CALGTPGLRNTDKLIF. The CDR3 bases are TGCGCTCTTGGGACCCCGGGACTCCGAAACACCGATAAACTCATCTTT.

In the case of this clone: Only one base separates this from a far larger clonotype, so it likely reflects a read error. Other DNA sequences in this sample translate to the same CDR3. The DNA of the CDR3 is TGTGCCTGTGACACCGTAAGGCCTTCCGACGACGGTACTGGGGACCAAAACACCGATAAACTCATCTTC. Its protein product is CACDTVRPSDDGTGDQNTDKLIF. The J gene is uncalled and the V gene is TRDV2; the D segment call TRDD3 is taken from the table without a DNA check. CDR1 GEAIGNYY and CDR2 EKD come from the germline V gene. CDR3 size: 23 residues.

This clone was seen at least ten times. A far larger clone is just one base off, so this is likely a read error. This sample also contains other DNA sequences that code for the same CDR3. The chain joins TRDV3 to TRDJ1; D gene unclear. V gave up 3 bases and J gave up 6 bases, with 20 bases separating them. CDR1 is TVYSNPD and CDR2 is GDNSRS in the germline V gene (reference sequence). The CDR3 runs to 14 residues. The DNA for the CDR3 is TGTGCCTTCCTATATACCGGGAAGGGTAATAAACTCATCTTT. Its protein product is CAFLYTGKGNKLIF. The whole variable domain, filled in from reference TRDV3 and TRDJ1, reads CDKVTQSSPDQTVASGSEVVLLCTYDTVYSNPDLFWYRIRPDYSFQFVFYGDNSRSEGADFTQGRFSVKHILTQKAFHLVISPVRTEDSATYYCAFLYTGKGNKLIFGKGTRVTVEP.